Sequencing of this TCR beta chain was carried out in a study of beta chain features in type 1 diabetes. At the level of the study: Across the samples, roughly 98,000,000 sorted cells were examined in total. Study-wide results and limits: VDJ junctions in type 1 diabetes patients carried more deletions and fewer insertions.

The investigators reverse transcribed all of the isolated RNA, so they sequenced expressed TCRB transcripts. Clones were sequenced by immunoSEQ multiplex PCR, and TCRdb holds only the in-frame ones, with some missing. The table records hundreds of thousands of clones, about 30% of them present only once. Remarks on this clone: Its antigen is unidentified.

Naive, central memory, regulatory and stem cell-like memory cells within the CD4+ compartment were sorted using CD45RO/CCR7/CD25/CD127/CD95/CD27. The CDR3 contains 15 residues. V was cut by 3 bases and J by 2 bases, with 8 bases left in between. Germline V gene data show CDR1 as SNHLY and CDR2 as FYNNEI. This chain links TRBV2 with TRBJ2-6; no clear D. The source material was naive CD4+ T cells from blood. The clonotype comes from a young man in good health. The CDR3 sequence is CASSEDRAGANVLTF. In DNA, the CDR3 is TGTGCCAGCAGTGAGGATAGGGCTGGGGCCAACGTCCTGACTTTC.